Below are 30 T cell receptor beta chains sequenced from a single sample in a study of metastatic and nonmetastatic thyroid tumors. Thyroid surgery was preceded by no treatment in any patient. TCRdb re-clonotyped the PCR reads via MiXCR. The sample includes about 82,000 clones, under 15% of them seen just once. Source material: tumor tissue. The receptors here all came from a female donor with papillary thyroid cancer or a benign thyroid nodule (not recorded which). Some clones in this sample may be carry-over from other donors' samples.

This clone showed up many times. This chain joins TRBV5-1 and TRBJ2-1; D unresolved. The V and J ends lost 3 bases and 9 bases respectively, with 10 bases between them. In germline, CDR1 is SGHRS, CDR2 YFSETQ. The CDR3 is 12 amino acids. The CDR3: CASSSPSSEQFF. CDR3 sequence (DNA): TGCGCCAGCAGCTCCCCTTCCAGTGAGCAGTTCTTC.

This clone has a count of ten or more. V gene TRBV6-1 combines with J gene TRBJ2-7; D ambiguous. V was shortened by 6 bases and J by 5 bases, with 14 bases between the two germline ends. Germline loops: CDR1 MNHNS, CDR2 SASEGT. The CDR3 extends over 13 amino acids. The CDR3 region is CASSTPALDEQYF. The DNA for the CDR3 is TGTGCCAGCAGCACCCCCGCTTTGGACGAGCAGTACTTC.

This clone showed up just a few times. A read error may be the cause here, since a much bigger clone is one base away. CDR3 DNA sequence: TGTGCCAGCAGACAAGAAGGACGGGATGAGCAGTTCTTC. The encoded protein is CASRQEGRDEQFF. V and J are TRBV19 and TRBJ2-1; D remains unclear. Germline V gives CDR1 LNHDA, CDR2 SQIVND (reference sequence). This CDR3 has 13 residues. V lost 9 bases to trimming and J lost 8 bases, with 17 bases between them. The full variable domain, rest sourced from reference TRBV19 and TRBJ2-1, is DGGITQSPKYLFRKEGQNVTLSCEQNLNHDAMYWYRQDPGQGLRLIYYSQIVNDFQKGDIAEGYSVSREKKESFPLTVTSAQKNPTAFYLCASRQEGRDEQFFGPGTRLTVL.

About this clone: Since a much larger clone is just one base distant, this may be a read error. The chain joins TRBV27 to TRBJ1-6; D gene ambiguous. V was cut by 7 bases and J by 13 bases, with 17 bases left in between. Germline-derived CDR1 and CDR2 are MNHEY and SMNVEV (reference sequence). The length of the CDR3 is 13 residues. CDR3 residues: CASKGRCVSPLHF. The CDR3 region has the DNA TGTGCCAGCAAAGGCAGGTGCGTCTCTCCCCTCCACTTT.

This clone has ten or more counts. The genes are TRBV2 and TRBJ1-2; D not certain. V was pared by 6 bases and J by 6 bases, with 11 bases between. Per the germline V gene, CDR1 is SNHLY and CDR2 is FYNNEI. The CDR3 loop spans 12 amino acids. CDR3 region: CASRGRLNGYTF. The CDR3 DNA follows: TGTGCCAGCAGAGGACGGCTGAATGGCTACACCTTC.

This clone was counted ten times or more. The chain links TRBV28 to TRBJ2-7, with 9 bases lining up with TRBD2. After removal of 4 bases from V and 3 bases from J, the junction contained 13 bases not matched to a gene. CDR1 is MDHEN, CDR2 SYDVKM, per germline. The CDR3 loop spans 17 amino acids. CDR3 region: CASSSPPGSGSIYEQYF. The CDR3 DNA is TGTGCCAGCAGTTCCCCCCCGGGTAGCGGGAGTATCTACGAGCAGTACTTC.

This clone was seen many times. The genes are TRBV2 and TRBJ1-2; no definite D call. The germline gives CDR1 SNHLY, CDR2 FYNNEI. The CDR3 is 15 residues long. V was clipped by 1 base and J by 5 bases, with 14 bases between them. CDR3 coding DNA: TGTGCCAGCAGTGAAGAGGCAGGAGGCCTTTATGGCTACACCTTC. It codes for CASSEEAGGLYGYTF.

This clone was seen a few times. A much larger clone lies one base from this, so it may be a read error. The same CDR3 is also encoded by other DNA sequences in this sample. The chain carries TRBV28 and TRBJ2-7; 7 nucleotides align to TRBD2. Germline trimming cut 4 bases from V and 3 bases from J; bases unmatched to any gene: 9. The CDR3 is 15 amino acids. Germline V gene lookup returns CDR1 MDHEN and CDR2 SYDVKM. This chain's CDR3 is CASSSRTGRVYEQYF. CDR3 nucleotide sequence: TGTGCCAGCAGTTCCCGGACGGGGAGGGTCTACGAGCAGTACTTC.

This clone was detected ten times or more. The genes are TRBV6-1 and TRBJ2-5; D possibly matches TRBD1 or TRBD2 (6 bases each). Germline loops: CDR1 MNHNS, CDR2 SASEGT. Trimming shortened V by 8 bases and J by 5 bases, and 18 bases separated the two germline ends. This CDR3 is 14 amino acids long. CDR3 residues: CASWQGNSGETQYF. CDR3 coding DNA: TGTGCCAGCTGGCAGGGGAACAGCGGGGAGACCCAGTACTTC.

This clone was observed at least ten times. Other DNA variants within this sample encode the same CDR3. V and J are TRBV24-1 and TRBJ2-1; D possibly corresponds to TRBD1 (5 bases). Between the trimmed V and J ends, which lost 6 bases and 9 bases, there was a span of 11 bases. Germline CDR1 KGHDR, CDR2 SFDVKD. The CDR3 spans 12 residues. CDR3 nucleotide sequence: TGTGCCACCAGTTGGGGCACCGGTGAGCAGTTCTTC. Translating gives CATSWGTGEQFF.

This clone was seen at least ten times. Other nucleotide sequences from this sample produce the same CDR3. V and J are TRBV2 and TRBJ2-1, with TRBD2 matching over 9 bases. The J segment lost 0 bases and the V segment lost 6 bases, leaving 6 bases of the junction unmatched. The germline V gene has CDR1 SNHLY and CDR2 FYNNEI. The CDR3 extends over 16 amino acids. DNA for the CDR3: TGTGCCAGCAGGGGGGTTAGCGGGAGCTCCTACAATGAGCAGTTCTTC. The encoded protein is CASRGVSGSSYNEQFF.

This clone was detected many times. The V and J genes are TRBV2 and TRBJ1-5; D possibly corresponds to TRBD1 (6 bases). The CDR3 sequence is 14 residues long. Germline V lookup: CDR1 SNHLY, CDR2 FYNNEI. V lost 4 bases and J 1 base, leaving 8 bases between the germline ends. CDR3 nucleotide sequence: TGTGCCAGCAGTGGGACAGTAAGCAATCAGCCCCAGCATTTT. It encodes CASSGTVSNQPQHF.

This clone was seen ten or more times. This chain uses TRBV28 with TRBJ2-7; D call uncertain. Germline V gene lookup returns CDR1 MDHEN and CDR2 SYDVKM. The CDR3 has 13 residues. The germline V and J ends were trimmed by 2 bases and 0 bases, with 5 bases remaining between them. CDR3 nucleotide sequence: TGTGCCAGCAGTTTAACCGGCTCCTACGAGCAGTACTTC. Translated, it gives CASSLTGSYEQYF.

This clone came up many times. This chain links TRBV9 with TRBJ2-7; 7 bases are a match to TRBD2. The CDR3 extends over 16 amino acids. V lost 0 bases and J lost 3; bases outside the gene matches: 9. Germline assignment: CDR1 SGDLS and CDR2 YYNGEE. CDR3 nucleotide sequence: TGTGCCAGCAGCGTAGCCGTTGCTAGCGGCTACTACGAGCAGTACTTC. It is translated as CASSVAVASGYYEQYF.

This clone occurred many times. V is TRBV11-1 and J is TRBJ2-7; D unclear. The germline V gene encodes CDR1 SGHAT and CDR2 FQDESV (reference sequence). The V gene lost 5 bases and the J gene lost 0 bases, with 20 bases spanning the gap. The CDR3 sequence is 17 residues long. The CDR3 region is CASSQMHGALSSYEQYF. CDR3 DNA sequence: TGTGCCAGCAGCCAAATGCATGGAGCGCTGAGCTCCTACGAGCAGTACTTC.

This clone was counted at least ten times. The chain couples TRBV28 to TRBJ1-1; TRBD1 agrees at 7 bases. This CDR3 contains 17 residues. The J segment lost 1 base and the V segment lost 7 bases, leaving 15 bases of the junction unmatched. Germline CDR1 is MDHEN and CDR2 is SYDVKM. The CDR3 loop is CASNRYRGRRGNTEAFF. The DNA for the CDR3 is TGTGCCAGCAATAGATACAGGGGTAGAAGGGGGAACACTGAAGCTTTCTTT.

This clone was seen repeatedly, ten times or more. This rearrangement joins TRBV5-1 to TRBJ1-5, with 7 bases lining up with TRBD1. The CDR3 is made up of 13 amino acids. The V gene end was trimmed by 4 bases and the J gene end by 7 bases; junction bases not matched to a gene: 5. The V gene's germline CDR1 is SGHRS and CDR2 YFSETQ. The CDR3 coding sequence is TGCGCCAGCAGCCCTGACAGGGACCAGCCCCAGCATTTT. Its protein is CASSPDRDQPQHF. Variable domain in full (rest from reference TRBV5-1 and TRBJ1-5): KAGVTQTPRYLIKTRGQQVTLSCSPISGHRSVSWYQQTPGQGLQFLFEYFSETQRNKGNFPGRFSGRQFSNSRSEMNVSTLELGDSALYLCASSPDRDQPQHFGDGTRLSIL.

This clone was observed many times. The V call is TRBV7-9, the J call TRBJ2-3; D is unclear. CDR1 and CDR2 from the germline V gene are SEHNR and FQNEAQ (reference sequence). This CDR3 is 13 amino acids long. V gave up 4 bases and J gave up 9 bases, with 14 bases separating them. This CDR3 reads CASSSYGDMTQYF. The CDR3, as DNA: TGTGCCAGCAGCTCCTACGGTGACATGACGCAGTATTTT.

This clone was counted at least ten times. The V and J genes are TRBV10-3 and TRBJ1-5; 7 bases agree with TRBD1. Germline values: CDR1 ENHRY, CDR2 SYGVKD. V lost 0 bases to trimming and J lost 5 bases; unmatched junction nucleotides: 13. This CDR3 region has 18 residues. CDR3 region: CAISESWSAGGLDQPQHF. CDR3 DNA sequence: TGTGCCATCAGTGAGTCTTGGTCGGCAGGGGGACTGGATCAGCCCCAGCATTTT.

This clone was recorded at least ten times. CDR3 sequence (DNA): TGTGCCACCCAGCTGGGGGGACAAATCTCCTACGAGCAGTACTTC. This codes for CATQLGGQISYEQYF. V usage is TRBV15 and J usage is TRBJ2-7, with D perhaps TRBD1 or TRBD2 (6 bases each). The CDR3 runs 15 residues. The V gene lost 8 bases and the J gene lost 0 bases, with 17 bases spanning the gap. Germline values: CDR1 LNHNV, CDR2 YYDKDF (reference sequence).

With regard to this clone: A much larger clone sits a single nucleotide away, making a read error possible. Other DNA sequences within the sample encode an identical CDR3. V usage is TRBV10-2 and J usage is TRBJ2-1, with 7 nucleotides matching TRBD1. The CDR3 is 13 amino acids. Germline V lookup: CDR1 WSHSY, CDR2 SAAADI. CDR3 in DNA: TGCGCCAGCAGGAGACAGGGCAACAACGAGCAGTTCTTC. Translation: CASRRQGNNEQFF.

This clone was observed at least ten times. The V gene is TRBV2, the J gene TRBJ1-4; D might be TRBD1 (5 bases). V lost 1 base and J lost 5, with 11 bases in between. The CDR3 consists of 15 residues. In germline, CDR1 is SNHLY, CDR2 FYNNEI. The CDR3 is CASSEVRGSNEKLFF. In nucleotides, the CDR3 is TGTGCCAGCAGTGAAGTTCGGGGGTCGAATGAAAAACTGTTTTTT.

This clone showed up many times. The chain employs TRBV15 and TRBJ2-1; TRBD2 agrees at 12 bases. Germline CDR1 is LNHNV and CDR2 is YYDKDF (reference sequence). The V gene end was trimmed by 1 base and the J gene end by 3 bases; junction bases not matched to a gene: 1. The CDR3 extends over 16 amino acids. The CDR3 here is CATSRGTSGIYNEQFF. The CDR3 coding sequence is TGTGCCACCAGCAGAGGGACTAGCGGGATCTACAATGAGCAGTTCTTC.

This clone was picked up many times. The rearrangement links TRBV7-9 to TRBJ1-2, with a weak D call TRBD1 (5 bases). Trimming cost V 6 bases and J 1 base, with 15 bases left between them. Germline CDR1 reads SEHNR; CDR2 reads FQNEAQ (reference sequence). There are 15 residues in the CDR3. CDR3 nucleotide sequence: TGTGCCAGCAGTCGGGGGACGGGAAGTAACTATGGCTACACCTTC. This translates into CASSRGTGSNYGYTF.

Concerning this clone itself: A read error may be the cause here, since a much bigger clone is one base away. The rearrangement links TRBV7-6 to TRBJ2-2; 14 nucleotides line up with TRBD2. The CDR3 is 19 amino acids. Germline loops: CDR1 SGHVS, CDR2 FNYEAQ. CDR3 in DNA: TGTGCCAGCAGCCCCCGACTAGCGGGAGGGCCGGTTCAAACCGTGGAGCTGTTTTTT. Translated, it gives CASSPRLAGGPVQTVELFF.

This clone was found many times. This sequence joins TRBV7-9 and TRBJ2-1; 8 bases agree with TRBD2. In germline, CDR1 is SEHNR, CDR2 FQNEAQ (reference sequence). The V gene end was trimmed by 0 bases and the J gene end by 6 bases; junction bases not matched to a gene: 7. The CDR3 runs 16 residues. This CDR3 is CASSLASGGRSNEQFF. For the CDR3, the DNA is TGTGCCAGCAGCTTAGCGAGCGGCGGGAGGTCCAATGAGCAGTTCTTC.

This clone has ten or more counts. V usage is TRBV6-1 and J usage is TRBJ1-6; the D gene is possibly TRBD1 (6 bases). Trimming cost V 7 bases and J 5 bases, with 12 bases left between them. Germline loops: CDR1 MNHNS, CDR2 SASEGT. The CDR3 has 14 residues. The CDR3 region is CASITGHNNSPLHF. CDR3 DNA: TGTGCCAGCATTACGGGACATAATAATTCACCCCTCCACTTT.

This clone was seen ten or more times. The chain joins TRBV6-1 to TRBJ2-7; D unclear. V was cut by 1 base and J by 3 bases, with 7 bases left in between. The CDR3 covers 13 residues. Germline CDR1 MNHNS, CDR2 SASEGT. CDR3 coding DNA: TGTGCCAGCAGTGAAGGGAACGGCTACGAGCAGTACTTC. Translation gives CASSEGNGYEQYF.

This clone has at least ten counts. The rearrangement uses TRBV6-1 and TRBJ2-7; 8 bases agree with TRBD2. The CDR3 sequence is 14 residues long. Trimming took 4 bases from V and 2 from J; bases not matched to a gene: 4. The germline V gene encodes CDR1 MNHNS and CDR2 SASEGT. This CDR3 is CASSALAVTYEQYF. The CDR3 bases are TGTGCCAGCAGTGCACTAGCGGTAACCTACGAGCAGTACTTC.

The genes are TRBV6-1 and TRBJ2-7, with TRBD2 as a possible D gene (6 bases). The germline V gene encodes CDR1 MNHNS and CDR2 SASEGT. The V end was cut by 7 bases, the J end by 3 bases, with 13 bases between. This CDR3 region has 13 residues. As DNA, the CDR3 is TGTGCCAGCATATGGACTAACAACTACGAGCAGTACTTC. Its translation is CASIWTNNYEQYF.